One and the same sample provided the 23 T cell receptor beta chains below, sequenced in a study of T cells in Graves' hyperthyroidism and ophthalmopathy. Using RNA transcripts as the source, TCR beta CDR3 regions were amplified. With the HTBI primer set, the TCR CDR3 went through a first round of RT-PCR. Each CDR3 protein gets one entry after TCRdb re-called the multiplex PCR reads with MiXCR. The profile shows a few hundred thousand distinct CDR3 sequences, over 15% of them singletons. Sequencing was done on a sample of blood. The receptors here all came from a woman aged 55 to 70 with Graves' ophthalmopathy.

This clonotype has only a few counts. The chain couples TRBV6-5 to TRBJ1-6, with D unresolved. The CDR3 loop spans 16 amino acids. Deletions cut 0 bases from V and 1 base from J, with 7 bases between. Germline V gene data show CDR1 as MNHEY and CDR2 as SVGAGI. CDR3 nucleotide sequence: TGTGCCAGCAGTTACTCGAGGGAGTCCTATAATTCACCCCTCCACTTT. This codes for CASSYSRESYNSPLHF.

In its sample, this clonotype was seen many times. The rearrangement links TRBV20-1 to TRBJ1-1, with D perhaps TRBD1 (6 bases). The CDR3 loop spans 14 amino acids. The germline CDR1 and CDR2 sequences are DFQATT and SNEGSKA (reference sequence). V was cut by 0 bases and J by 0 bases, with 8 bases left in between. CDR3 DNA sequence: TGCAGTGCTAGAGAGGACAGCATGAACACTGAAGCTTTCTTT. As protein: CSAREDSMNTEAFF.

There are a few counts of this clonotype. CDR3 region: CASSLAGTGGYTF. The CDR3 nucleotides read TGTGCCAGCAGCTTAGCGGGGACGGGTGGCTACACCTTC. The V gene is TRBV7-2, the J gene TRBJ1-2; perhaps TRBD1 as D (5 bases). The CDR3 runs to 13 residues. Germline V gene data show CDR1 as SGHTA and CDR2 as FQGNSA. The ends were cut back, 0 bases at V and 7 bases at J, with 9 bases in the middle.

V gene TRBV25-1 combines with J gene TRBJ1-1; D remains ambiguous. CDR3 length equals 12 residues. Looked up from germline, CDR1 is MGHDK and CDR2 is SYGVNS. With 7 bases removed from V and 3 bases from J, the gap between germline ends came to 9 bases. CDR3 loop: CASKGRDTEAFF. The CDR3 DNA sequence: TGTGCCAGCAAAGGGAGAGACACTGAAGCTTTCTTT. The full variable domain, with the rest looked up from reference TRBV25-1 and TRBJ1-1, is EADIYQTPRYLVIGTGKKITLECSQTMGHDKMYWYQQDPGMELHLIHYSYGVNSTEKGDLSSESTVSRIRTEHFPLTLESARPSHTSQYLCASKGRDTEAFFGQGTRLTVV.

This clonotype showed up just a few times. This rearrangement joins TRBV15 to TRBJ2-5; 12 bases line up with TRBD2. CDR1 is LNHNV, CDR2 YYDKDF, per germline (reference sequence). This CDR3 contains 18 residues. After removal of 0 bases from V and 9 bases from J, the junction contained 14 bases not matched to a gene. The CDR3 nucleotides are TGTGCCACCAGCAGAGAACCCTCGGGACTAGCGGGCTACGGGGCCCAGTACTTC. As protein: CATSREPSGLAGYGAQYF.

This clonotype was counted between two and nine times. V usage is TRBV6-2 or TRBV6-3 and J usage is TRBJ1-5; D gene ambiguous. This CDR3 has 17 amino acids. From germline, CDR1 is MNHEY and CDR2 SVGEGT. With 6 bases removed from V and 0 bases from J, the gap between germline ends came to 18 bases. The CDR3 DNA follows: TGTGCCAGCAGCCTCGGTTGGGCAGTATATAGCAATCAGCCCCAGCATTTT. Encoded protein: CASSLGWAVYSNQPQHF.

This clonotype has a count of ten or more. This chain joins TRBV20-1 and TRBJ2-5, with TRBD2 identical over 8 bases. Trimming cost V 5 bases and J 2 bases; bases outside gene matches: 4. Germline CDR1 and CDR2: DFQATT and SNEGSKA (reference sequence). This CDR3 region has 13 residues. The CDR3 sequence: CSAGREAQETQYF. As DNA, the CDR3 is TGCAGTGCTGGGCGGGAGGCTCAAGAGACCCAGTACTTC.

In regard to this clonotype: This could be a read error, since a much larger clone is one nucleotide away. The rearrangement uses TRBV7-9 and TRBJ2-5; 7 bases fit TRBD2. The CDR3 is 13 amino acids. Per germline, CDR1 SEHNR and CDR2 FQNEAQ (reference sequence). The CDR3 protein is CASSLPGGETQHF. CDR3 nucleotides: TGTGCCAGCAGCCTTCCTGGGGGGGAGACCCAGCACTTC.

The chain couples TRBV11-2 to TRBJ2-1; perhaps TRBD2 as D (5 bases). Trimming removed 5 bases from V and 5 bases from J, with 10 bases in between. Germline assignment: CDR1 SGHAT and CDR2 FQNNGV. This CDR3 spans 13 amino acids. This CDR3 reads CASSRVRDNEQFF. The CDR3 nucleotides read TGTGCCAGCAGCCGGGTGCGGGACAATGAGCAGTTCTTC.

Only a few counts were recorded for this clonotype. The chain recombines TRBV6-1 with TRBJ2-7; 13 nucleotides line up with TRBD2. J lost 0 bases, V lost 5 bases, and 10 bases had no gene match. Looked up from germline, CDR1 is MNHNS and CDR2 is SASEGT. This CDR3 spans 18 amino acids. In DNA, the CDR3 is TGTGCCAGCAGTCCCCGGACTAGCGGGGGAGGCAGCTCCTACGAGCAGTACTTC. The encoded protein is CASSPRTSGGGSSYEQYF.

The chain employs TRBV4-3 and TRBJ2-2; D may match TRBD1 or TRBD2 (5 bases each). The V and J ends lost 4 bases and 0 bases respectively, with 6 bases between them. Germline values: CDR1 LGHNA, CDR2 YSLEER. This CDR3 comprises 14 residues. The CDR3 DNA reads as TGCGCCAGCAGCCGGGGACCGAACACCGGGGAGCTGTTTTTT. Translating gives CASSRGPNTGELFF.

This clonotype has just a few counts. This CDR3 reads CASSQEGGGGISYNEQFF. CDR3 nucleotides: TGCGCCAGCAGCCAAGAAGGAGGGGGCGGCATCTCCTACAATGAGCAGTTCTTC. This rearrangement joins TRBV4-3 to TRBJ2-1, with a tentative D call TRBD1 (7 bases). The germline CDR1 and CDR2 sequences are LGHNA and YSLEER. V gave up 0 bases and J gave up 0 bases, with 15 bases separating them. This CDR3 is built from 18 residues.

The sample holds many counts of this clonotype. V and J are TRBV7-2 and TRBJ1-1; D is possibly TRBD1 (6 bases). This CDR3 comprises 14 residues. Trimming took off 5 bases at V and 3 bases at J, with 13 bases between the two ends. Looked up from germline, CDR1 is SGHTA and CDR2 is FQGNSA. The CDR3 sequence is CASSEQGGYTEAFF. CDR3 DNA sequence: TGTGCCAGCAGCGAACAGGGAGGGTACACTGAAGCTTTCTTT.

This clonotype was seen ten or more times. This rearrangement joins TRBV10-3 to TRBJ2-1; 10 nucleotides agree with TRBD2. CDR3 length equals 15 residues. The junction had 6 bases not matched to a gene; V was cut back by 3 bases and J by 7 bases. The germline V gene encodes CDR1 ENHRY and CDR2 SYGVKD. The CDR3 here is CAISEAGGPGNEQFF. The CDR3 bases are TGTGCCATCAGTGAAGCGGGGGGGCCGGGTAATGAGCAGTTCTTC.

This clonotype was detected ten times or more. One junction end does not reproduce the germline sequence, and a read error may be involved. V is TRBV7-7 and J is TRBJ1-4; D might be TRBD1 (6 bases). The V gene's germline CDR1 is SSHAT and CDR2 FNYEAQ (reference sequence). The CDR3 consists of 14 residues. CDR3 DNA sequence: TGTGCTAGCAGCTTAGAAGGGAGGGGGACAAAACTGTTTTTT. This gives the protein CASSLEGRGTKLFF.

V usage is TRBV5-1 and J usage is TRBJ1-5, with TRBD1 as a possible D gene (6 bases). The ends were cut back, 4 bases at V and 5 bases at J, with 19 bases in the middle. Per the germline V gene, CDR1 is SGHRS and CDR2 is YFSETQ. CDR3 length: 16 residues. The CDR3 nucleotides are TGCGCCAGCAGCCCTGATGGTACAGGGTTCCATCAGCCCCAGCATTTT. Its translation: CASSPDGTGFHQPQHF.

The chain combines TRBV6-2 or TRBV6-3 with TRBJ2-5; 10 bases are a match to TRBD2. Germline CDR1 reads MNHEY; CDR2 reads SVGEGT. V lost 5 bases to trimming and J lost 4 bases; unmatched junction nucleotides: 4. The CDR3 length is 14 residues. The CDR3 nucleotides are TGTGCCAGCAGTGCGCTAGCGGGAGCAGAGACCCAGTACTTC. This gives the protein CASSALAGAETQYF.

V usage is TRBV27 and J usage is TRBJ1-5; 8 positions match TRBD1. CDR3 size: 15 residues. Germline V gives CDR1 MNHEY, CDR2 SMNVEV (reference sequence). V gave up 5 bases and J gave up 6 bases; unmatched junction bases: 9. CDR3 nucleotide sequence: TGTGCCAGCAGTCCGGACGGACAGGGCCTTCAGCCCCAGCATTTT. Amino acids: CASSPDGQGLQPQHF.

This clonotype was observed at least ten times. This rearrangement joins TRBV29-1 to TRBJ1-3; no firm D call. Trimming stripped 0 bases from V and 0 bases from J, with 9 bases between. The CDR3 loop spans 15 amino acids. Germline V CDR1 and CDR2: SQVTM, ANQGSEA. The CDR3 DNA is TGCAGCGTTGAAGATTACACGAGCTCTGGAAACACCATATATTTT. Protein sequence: CSVEDYTSSGNTIYF.

The CDR3 protein is CASSSPGTSNEKLFF. The CDR3 DNA is TGTGCCAGCAGTTCCCCCGGGACAAGTAATGAAAAACTGTTTTTT. This chain uses TRBV28 with TRBJ1-4, with a tentative D call TRBD1 (6 bases). V lost 4 bases, J lost 4 bases, and 13 bases lay in between. CDR1 and CDR2 (germline): MDHEN, SYDVKM. This CDR3 has 15 amino acids.

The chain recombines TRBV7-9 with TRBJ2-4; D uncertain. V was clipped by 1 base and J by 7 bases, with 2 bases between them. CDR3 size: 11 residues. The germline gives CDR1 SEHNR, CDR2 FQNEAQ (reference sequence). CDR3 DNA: TGTGCCAGCAGCTTAGATAACATTCAGTACTTC. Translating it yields CASSLDNIQYF.

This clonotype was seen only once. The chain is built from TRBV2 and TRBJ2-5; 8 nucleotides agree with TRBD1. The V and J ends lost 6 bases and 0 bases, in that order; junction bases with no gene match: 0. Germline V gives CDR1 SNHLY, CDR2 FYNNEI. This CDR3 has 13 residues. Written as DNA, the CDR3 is TGTGCCAGCAGGGACAGGGACCAAGAGACCCAGTACTTC. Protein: CASRDRDQETQYF.

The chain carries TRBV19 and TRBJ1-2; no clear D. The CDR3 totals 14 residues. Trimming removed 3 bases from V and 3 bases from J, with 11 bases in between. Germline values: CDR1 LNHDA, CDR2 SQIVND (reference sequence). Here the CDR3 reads CASSIGREYYGYTF. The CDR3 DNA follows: TGTGCCAGTAGTATCGGTCGGGAGTACTATGGCTACACCTTC.